Listed below are T cell receptor beta chains from one sample, sequenced in a study of shared clonotypes between healthy human individuals. Clones were sequenced by immunoSEQ multiplex PCR, and TCRdb holds only the in-frame ones, with some missing. The sample has some 2,000,000 clones; 90% to 97% are singletons. The sequenced sample was naive CD4+ T cells sorted from blood. The receptors here all came from a man younger than 30 in good health. The CDR3 runs from the conserved cysteine through the conserved F or W. A D gene is named only where the DNA matches it firmly. A clone size is listed for some rows: how often the clone was seen (once, few, many), or a class if it is expanded.

abundance,j_gene,d_gene,v_gene,CDR3aa,CDR3nt
NA,TRBJ2-1,TRBD1,TRBV5-1,CASSGTGYVNEQFF,TGCGCCAGCAGCGGGACAGGGTATGTCAATGAGCAGTTCTTC
once,TRBJ2-7,NA,TRBV5-1,CASSLNSGSSYEQYF,TGCGCCAGCAGCTTGAACAGCGGATCCTCCTACGAGCAGTACTTC
NA,TRBJ1-6,NA,TRBV9,CASSVDDTSSYNSPLHF,TGTGCCAGCAGCGTAGATGACACCAGCTCCTATAATTCACCCCTCCACTTT
NA,TRBJ1-1,NA,TRBV5-1,CASSSRGGTEAFF,TGTGCCAGCAGCTCCAGGGGTGGCACTGAAGCTTTCTTT
NA,TRBJ1-4,TRBD1,TRBV27,CASSARWQGGGKLFF,TGTGCCAGCAGTGCCCGGTGGCAGGGGGGAGGAAAACTGTTTTTT
NA,TRBJ2-2,NA,TRBV7-2,CASSSIGELFF,TGTGCCAGCAGCTCCATTGGGGAGCTGTTTTTT
NA,TRBJ2-7,TRBD2,TRBV2,CASSEALGFSGHQLRGGTYEQYF,TGTGCCAGCAGTGAAGCGCTTGGTTTCTCGGGACACCAACTGCGGGGGGGAACGTACGAGCAGTACTTC
NA,TRBJ1-2,NA,TRBV28,CASSLGAGGYTF,TGTGCCAGCAGTTTGGGGGCTGGTGGCTACACCTTC
NA,TRBJ2-7,NA,TRBV18,CASSPQADLEQYF,TGTGCCAGCTCACCACAAGCGGATCTCGAGCAGTACTTC
NA,TRBJ2-2,NA,TRBV30,CAWRARNTGELFF,TGTGCCTGGAGAGCCAGGAACACCGGGGAGCTGTTTTTT
NA,TRBJ1-2,TRBD1,TRBV6-1,CASRVGTEAYGYTF,TGTGCCAGCAGGGTGGGGACAGAAGCCTATGGCTACACCTTC
NA,TRBJ1-2,TRBD1,TRBV7-9,CASSLGDRVEIYGYTF,TGTGCCAGCAGCTTAGGGGACAGGGTGGAAATCTATGGCTACACCTTC
NA,TRBJ2-6,NA,TRBV4-1,CASSQDPGANVLTF,TGCGCCAGCAGCCAAGACCCTGGGGCCAACGTCCTGACTTTC
NA,TRBJ2-5,NA,TRBV5-1,CASSLGVPQETQYF,TGCGCCAGCAGCTTGGGGGTCCCCCAAGAGACCCAGTACTTC